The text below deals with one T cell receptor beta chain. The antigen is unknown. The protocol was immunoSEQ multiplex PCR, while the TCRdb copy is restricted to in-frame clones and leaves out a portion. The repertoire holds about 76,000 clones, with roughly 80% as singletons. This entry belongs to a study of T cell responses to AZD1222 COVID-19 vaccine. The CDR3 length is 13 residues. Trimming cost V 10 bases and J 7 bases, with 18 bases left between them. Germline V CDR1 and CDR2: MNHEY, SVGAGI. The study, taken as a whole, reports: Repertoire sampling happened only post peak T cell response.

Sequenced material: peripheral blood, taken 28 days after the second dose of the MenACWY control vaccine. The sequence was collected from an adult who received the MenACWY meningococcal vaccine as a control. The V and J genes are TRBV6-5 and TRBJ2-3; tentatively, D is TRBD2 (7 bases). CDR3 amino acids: CATQRGGRNTQYF. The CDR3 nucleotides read TGTGCCACCCAGAGGGGGGGCAGGAATACGCAGTATTTT.